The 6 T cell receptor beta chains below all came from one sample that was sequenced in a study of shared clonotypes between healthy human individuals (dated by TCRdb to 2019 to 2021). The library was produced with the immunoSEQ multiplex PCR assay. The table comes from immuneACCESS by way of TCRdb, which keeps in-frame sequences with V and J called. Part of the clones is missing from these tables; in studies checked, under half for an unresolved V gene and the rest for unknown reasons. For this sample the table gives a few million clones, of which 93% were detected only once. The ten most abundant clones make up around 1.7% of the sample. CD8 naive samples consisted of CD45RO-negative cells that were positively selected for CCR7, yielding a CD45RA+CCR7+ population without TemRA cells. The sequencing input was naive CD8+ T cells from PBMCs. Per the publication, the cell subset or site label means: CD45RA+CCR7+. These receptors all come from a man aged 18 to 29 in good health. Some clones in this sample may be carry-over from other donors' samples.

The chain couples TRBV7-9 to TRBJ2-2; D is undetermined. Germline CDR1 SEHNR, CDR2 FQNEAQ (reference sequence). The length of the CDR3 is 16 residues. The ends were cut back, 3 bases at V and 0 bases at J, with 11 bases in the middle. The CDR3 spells CASSFSPETNTGELFF. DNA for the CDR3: TGTGCCAGCAGCTTCTCCCCAGAGACGAACACCGGGGAGCTGTTTTTT.

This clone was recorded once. The CDR3 DNA reads as TGTGCCAGCAGTGAATGGGTAGCGAACACTGAAGCTTTCTTT. Translating it yields CASSEWVANTEAFF. V and J are TRBV2 and TRBJ1-1; D gene ambiguous. The CDR3 is 14 residues long. The V and J ends lost 2 bases and 1 base respectively, with 8 bases between them. CDR1 and CDR2 from the germline V gene are SNHLY and FYNNEI.

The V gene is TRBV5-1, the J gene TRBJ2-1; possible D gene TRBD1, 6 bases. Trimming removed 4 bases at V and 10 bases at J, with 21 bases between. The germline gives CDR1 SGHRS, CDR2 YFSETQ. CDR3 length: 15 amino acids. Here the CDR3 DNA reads TGCGCCAGCAGCGGCGGCACAGGGTTAGGTGGGGAGCAGTTCTTC. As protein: CASSGGTGLGGEQFF. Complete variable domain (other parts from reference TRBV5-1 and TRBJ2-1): KAGVTQTPRYLIKTRGQQVTLSCSPISGHRSVSWYQQTPGQGLQFLFEYFSETQRNKGNFPGRFSGRQFSNSRSEMNVSTLELGDSALYLCASSGGTGLGGEQFFGPGTRLTVL.

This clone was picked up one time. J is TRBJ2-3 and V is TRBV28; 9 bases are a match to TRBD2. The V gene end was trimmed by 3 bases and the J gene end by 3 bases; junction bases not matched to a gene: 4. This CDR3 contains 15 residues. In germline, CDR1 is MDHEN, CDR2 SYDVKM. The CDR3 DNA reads TGTGCCAGCAGTTTTGGCGGGAGGGTAACAGATACGCAGTATTTT. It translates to CASSFGGRVTDTQYF.

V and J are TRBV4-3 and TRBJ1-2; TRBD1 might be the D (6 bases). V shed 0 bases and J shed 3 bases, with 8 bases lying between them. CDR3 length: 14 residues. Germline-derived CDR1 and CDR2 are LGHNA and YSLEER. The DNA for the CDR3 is TGCGCCAGCAGCCAAGATGAGGGGGACTATGGCTACACCTTC. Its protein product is CASSQDEGDYGYTF.

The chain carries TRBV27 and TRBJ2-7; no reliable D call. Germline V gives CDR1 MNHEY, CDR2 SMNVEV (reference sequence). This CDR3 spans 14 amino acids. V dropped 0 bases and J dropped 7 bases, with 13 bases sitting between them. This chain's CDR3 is CASSLSTAAPEQYF. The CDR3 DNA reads TGTGCCAGCAGTTTATCGACGGCCGCCCCTGAGCAGTACTTC.